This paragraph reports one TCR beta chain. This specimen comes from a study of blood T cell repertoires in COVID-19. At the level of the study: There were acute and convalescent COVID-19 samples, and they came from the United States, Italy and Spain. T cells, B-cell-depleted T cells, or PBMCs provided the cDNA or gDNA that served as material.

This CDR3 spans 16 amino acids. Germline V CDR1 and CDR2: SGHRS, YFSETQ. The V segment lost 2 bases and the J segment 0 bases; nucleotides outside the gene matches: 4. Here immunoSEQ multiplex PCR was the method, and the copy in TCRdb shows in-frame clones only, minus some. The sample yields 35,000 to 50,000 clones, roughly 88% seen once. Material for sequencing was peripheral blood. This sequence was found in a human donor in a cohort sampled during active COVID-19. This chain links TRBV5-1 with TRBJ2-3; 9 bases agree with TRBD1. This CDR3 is CASSFTGTGSTDTQYF. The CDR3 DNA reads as TGCGCCAGCAGCTTCACCGGGACAGGGAGCACAGATACGCAGTATTTT. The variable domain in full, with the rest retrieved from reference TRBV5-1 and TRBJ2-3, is KAGVTQTPRYLIKTRGQQVTLSCSPISGHRSVSWYQQTPGQGLQFLFEYFSETQRNKGNFPGRFSGRQFSNSRSEMNVSTLELGDSALYLCASSFTGTGSTDTQYFGPGTRLTVL.